This T cell receptor (beta chain) was captured in a study of shared T cell receptors in the human thymus. Per germline, CDR1 SNHLY and CDR2 FYNNEI. This CDR3 has 14 residues. V was pared by 2 bases and J by 4 bases, with 9 bases between. Libraries were prepared by immunoSEQ multiplex PCR; TCRdb keeps only in-frame clonotypes and omits some of them. This sample has hundreds of thousands of clones, with more than 75% found just once. These data also formed part of another study, on human thymus T cells.

This receptor was taken from a boy under three years old with a congenital heart defect. Specimen: thymocytes. The rearrangement joins TRBV2 to TRBJ2-1; no clear D gene. CDR3 nucleotide sequence: TGTGCCAGCAGTGAATGCGCGGTTTACAATGAGCAGTTCTTC. This gives the protein CASSECAVYNEQFF.